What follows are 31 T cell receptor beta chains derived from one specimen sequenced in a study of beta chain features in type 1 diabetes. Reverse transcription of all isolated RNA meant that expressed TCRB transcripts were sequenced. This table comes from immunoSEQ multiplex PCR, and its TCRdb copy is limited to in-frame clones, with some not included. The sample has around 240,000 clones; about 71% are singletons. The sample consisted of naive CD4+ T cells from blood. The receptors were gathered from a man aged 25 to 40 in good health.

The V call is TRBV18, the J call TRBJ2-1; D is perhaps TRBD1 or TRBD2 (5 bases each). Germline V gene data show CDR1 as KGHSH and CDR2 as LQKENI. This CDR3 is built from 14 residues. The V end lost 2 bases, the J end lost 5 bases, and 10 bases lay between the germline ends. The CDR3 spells CASSPWDGHNEQFF. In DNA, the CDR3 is TGTGCCAGCTCACCATGGGACGGCCACAATGAGCAGTTCTTC. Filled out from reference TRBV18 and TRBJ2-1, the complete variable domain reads NAGVMQNPRHLVRRRGQEARLRCSPMKGHSHVYWYRQLPEEGLKFMVYLQKENIIDESGMPKERFSAEFPKEGPSILRIQQVVRGDSAAYFCASSPWDGHNEQFFGPGTRLTVL.

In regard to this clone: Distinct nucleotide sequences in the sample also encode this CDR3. The CDR3: CAWSGGYNEQFF. In nucleotides, the CDR3 is TGTGCCTGGTCCGGGGGTTACAATGAGCAGTTCTTC. The chain links TRBV30 to TRBJ2-1; D perhaps matches TRBD2 (6 bases). There are 12 residues in the CDR3. Germline assignment: CDR1 GTSNPN and CDR2 SVGIG (reference sequence). Trimming shortened V by 5 bases and J by 4 bases, and 9 bases separated the two germline ends.

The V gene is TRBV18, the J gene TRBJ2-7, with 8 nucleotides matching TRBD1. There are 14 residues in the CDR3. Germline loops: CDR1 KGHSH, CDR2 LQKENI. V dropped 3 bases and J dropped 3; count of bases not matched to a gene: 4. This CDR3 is CASSPKTGVYEQYF. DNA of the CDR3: TGTGCCAGCTCACCGAAGACAGGGGTCTACGAGCAGTACTTC.

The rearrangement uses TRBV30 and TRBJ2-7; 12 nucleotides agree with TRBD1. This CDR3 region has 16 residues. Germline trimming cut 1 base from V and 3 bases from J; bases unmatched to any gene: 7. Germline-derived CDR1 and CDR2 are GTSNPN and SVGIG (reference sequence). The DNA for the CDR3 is TGTGCCTGGAGTGCCCCCCGGGACAGGGGGCTCTACGAGCAGTACTTC. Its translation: CAWSAPRDRGLYEQYF.

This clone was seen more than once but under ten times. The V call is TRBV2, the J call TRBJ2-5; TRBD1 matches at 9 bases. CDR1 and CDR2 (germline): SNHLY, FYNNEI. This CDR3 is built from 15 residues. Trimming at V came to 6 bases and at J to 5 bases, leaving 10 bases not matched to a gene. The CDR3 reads CASRGDRVIGETQYF. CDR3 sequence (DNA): TGTGCCAGCAGAGGGGACAGGGTTATTGGCGAGACCCAGTACTTC.

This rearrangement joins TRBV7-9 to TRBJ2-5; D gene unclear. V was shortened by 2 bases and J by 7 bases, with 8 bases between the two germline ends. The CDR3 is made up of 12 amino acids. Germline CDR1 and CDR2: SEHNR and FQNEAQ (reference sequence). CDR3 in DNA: TGTGCCAGCAGCTTATCGCCGGGGACCCAGTACTTC. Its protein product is CASSLSPGTQYF.

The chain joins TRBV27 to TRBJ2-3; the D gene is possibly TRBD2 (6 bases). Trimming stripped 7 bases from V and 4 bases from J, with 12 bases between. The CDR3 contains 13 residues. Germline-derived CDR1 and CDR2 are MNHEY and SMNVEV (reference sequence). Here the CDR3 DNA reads TGTGCCAGCAAAAAATCGGGAGCAGATACGCAGTATTTT. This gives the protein CASKKSGADTQYF.

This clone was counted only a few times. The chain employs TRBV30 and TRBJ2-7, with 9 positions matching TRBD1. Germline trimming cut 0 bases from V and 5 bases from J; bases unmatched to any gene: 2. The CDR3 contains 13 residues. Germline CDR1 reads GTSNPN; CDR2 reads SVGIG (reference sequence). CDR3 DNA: TGTGCCTGGAGTGTAGGGACAGGGAACGAGCAGTACTTC. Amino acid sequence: CAWSVGTGNEQYF.

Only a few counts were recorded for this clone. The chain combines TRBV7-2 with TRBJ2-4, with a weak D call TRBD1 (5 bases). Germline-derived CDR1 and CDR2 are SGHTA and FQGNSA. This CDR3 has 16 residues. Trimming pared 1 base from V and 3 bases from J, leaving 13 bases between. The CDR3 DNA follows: TGTGCCAGCAGCTTAGACTCAGGGCCGGGCAAAAACATTCAGTACTTC. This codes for CASSLDSGPGKNIQYF. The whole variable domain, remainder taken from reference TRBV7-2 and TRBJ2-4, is GAGVSQSPSNKVTEKGKDVELRCDPISGHTALYWYRQSLGQGLEFLIYFQGNSAPDKSGLPSDRFSAERTGGSVSTLTIQRTQQEDSAVYLCASSLDSGPGKNIQYFGAGTRLSVL.

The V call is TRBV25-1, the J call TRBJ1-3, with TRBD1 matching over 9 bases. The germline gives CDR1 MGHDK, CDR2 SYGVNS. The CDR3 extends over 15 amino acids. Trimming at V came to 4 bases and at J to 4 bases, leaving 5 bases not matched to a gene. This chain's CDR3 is CASSAQGAKGNTIYF. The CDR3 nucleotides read TGTGCCAGCAGTGCACAGGGGGCTAAAGGAAACACCATATATTTT.

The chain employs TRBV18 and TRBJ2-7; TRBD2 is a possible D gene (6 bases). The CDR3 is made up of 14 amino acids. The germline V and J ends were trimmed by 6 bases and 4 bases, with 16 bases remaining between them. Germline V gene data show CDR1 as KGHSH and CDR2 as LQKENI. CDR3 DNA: TGTGCCAGCTCCCTCGGGACTCAAGAGTACGAGCAGTACTTC. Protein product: CASSLGTQEYEQYF.

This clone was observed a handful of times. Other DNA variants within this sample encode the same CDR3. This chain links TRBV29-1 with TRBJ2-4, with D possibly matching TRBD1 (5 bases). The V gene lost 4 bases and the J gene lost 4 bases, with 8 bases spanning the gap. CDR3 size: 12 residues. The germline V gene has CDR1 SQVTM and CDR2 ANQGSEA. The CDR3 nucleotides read TGCAGCGTTGGGGGCGGAAAAAACATTCAGTACTTC. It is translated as CSVGGGKNIQYF.

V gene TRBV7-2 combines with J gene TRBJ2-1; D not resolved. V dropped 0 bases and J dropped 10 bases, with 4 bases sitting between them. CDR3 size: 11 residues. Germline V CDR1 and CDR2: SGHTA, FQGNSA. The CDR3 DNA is TGTGCCAGCAGCTTAGCAGCGGAGCAGTTCTTC. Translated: CASSLAAEQFF.

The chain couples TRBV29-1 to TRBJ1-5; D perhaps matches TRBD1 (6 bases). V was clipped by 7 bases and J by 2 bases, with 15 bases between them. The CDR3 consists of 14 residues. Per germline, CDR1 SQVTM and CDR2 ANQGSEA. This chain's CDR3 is CSAKAGGGNQPQHF. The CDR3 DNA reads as TGCAGCGCTAAGGCCGGGGGCGGCAATCAGCCCCAGCATTTT.

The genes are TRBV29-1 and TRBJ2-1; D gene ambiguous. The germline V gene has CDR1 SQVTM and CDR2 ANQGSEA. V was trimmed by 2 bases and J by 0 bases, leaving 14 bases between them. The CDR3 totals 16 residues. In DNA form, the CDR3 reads TGCAGCGTTGAATATGCTTACTCCTTCTCCTACAATGAGCAGTTCTTC. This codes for CSVEYAYSFSYNEQFF.

The CDR3 spells CSVEAEERKVDTQYF. The CDR3 DNA is TGCAGCGTTGAGGCTGAAGAGCGGAAAGTGGATACGCAGTATTTT. The chain is built from TRBV29-1 and TRBJ2-3; tentative D call: TRBD2 (5 bases). Deletions cut 3 bases from V and 6 bases from J, with 19 bases between. The CDR3 extends over 15 amino acids. Germline values: CDR1 SQVTM, CDR2 ANQGSEA.

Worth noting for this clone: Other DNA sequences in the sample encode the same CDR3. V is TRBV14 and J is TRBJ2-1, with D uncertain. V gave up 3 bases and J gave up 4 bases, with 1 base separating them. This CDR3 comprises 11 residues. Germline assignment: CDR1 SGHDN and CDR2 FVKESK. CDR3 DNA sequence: TGTGCCAGCAGCCAGTACAATGAGCAGTTCTTC. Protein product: CASSQYNEQFF.

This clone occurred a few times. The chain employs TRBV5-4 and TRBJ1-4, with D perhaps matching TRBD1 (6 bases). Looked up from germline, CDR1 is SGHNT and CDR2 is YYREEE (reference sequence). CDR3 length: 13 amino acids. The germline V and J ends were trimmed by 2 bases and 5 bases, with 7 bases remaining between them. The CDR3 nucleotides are TGTGCCAGCAGCTTCACAGGGAATGAAAAACTGTTTTTT. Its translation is CASSFTGNEKLFF.

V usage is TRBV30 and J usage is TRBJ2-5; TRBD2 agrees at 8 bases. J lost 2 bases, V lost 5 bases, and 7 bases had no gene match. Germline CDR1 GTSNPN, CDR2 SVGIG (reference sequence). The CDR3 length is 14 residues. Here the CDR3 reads CAWASGTRQETQYF. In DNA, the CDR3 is TGTGCCTGGGCCAGCGGGACTAGACAAGAGACCCAGTACTTC.

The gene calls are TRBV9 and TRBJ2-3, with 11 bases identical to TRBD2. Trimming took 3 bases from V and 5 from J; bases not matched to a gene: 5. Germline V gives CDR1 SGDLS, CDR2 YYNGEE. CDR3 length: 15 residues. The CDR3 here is CASSANSGRVDTQYF. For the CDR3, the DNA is TGTGCCAGCAGCGCTAATAGCGGGAGGGTAGATACGCAGTATTTT.

CDR3 DNA sequence: TGTGCCAGCAGTACCCCCTTCGGGACAGGGACTGGGGCCAACGTCCTGACTTTC. Its translation: CASSTPFGTGTGANVLTF. The V call is TRBV25-1, the J call TRBJ2-6; 9 nucleotides agree with TRBD1. Trimming removed 5 bases from V and 2 bases from J; junction bases left unmatched: 10. This CDR3 is built from 18 residues. Per germline, CDR1 MGHDK and CDR2 SYGVNS.

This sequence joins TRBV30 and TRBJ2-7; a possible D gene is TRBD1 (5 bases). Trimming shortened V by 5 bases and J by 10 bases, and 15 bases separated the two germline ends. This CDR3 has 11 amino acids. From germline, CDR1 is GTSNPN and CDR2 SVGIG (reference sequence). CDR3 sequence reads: CAWGKQATQYF. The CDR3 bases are TGTGCCTGGGGGAAACAGGCAACCCAGTACTTC.

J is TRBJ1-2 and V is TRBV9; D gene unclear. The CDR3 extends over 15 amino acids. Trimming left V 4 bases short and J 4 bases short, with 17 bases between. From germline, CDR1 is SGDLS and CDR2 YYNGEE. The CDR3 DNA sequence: TGTGCCAGCAGCCCCAAGCTCTCACCCAGCTATGGCTACACCTTC. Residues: CASSPKLSPSYGYTF.

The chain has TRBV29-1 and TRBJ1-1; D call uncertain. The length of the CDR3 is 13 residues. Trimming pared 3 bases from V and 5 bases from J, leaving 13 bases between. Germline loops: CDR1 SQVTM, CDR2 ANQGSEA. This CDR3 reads CSVDRRLGTEAFF. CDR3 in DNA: TGCAGCGTTGATCGGCGGCTGGGGACTGAAGCTTTCTTT.

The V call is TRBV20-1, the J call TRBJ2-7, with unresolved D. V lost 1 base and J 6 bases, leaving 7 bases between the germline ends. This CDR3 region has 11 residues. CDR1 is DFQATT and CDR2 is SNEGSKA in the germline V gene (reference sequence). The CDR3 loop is CSARVSPEQYF. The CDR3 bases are TGCAGTGCTAGAGTATCCCCCGAGCAGTACTTC.

In nucleotides, the CDR3 is TGTGCCAGCAGCGTTGGATCTACAGGGGTTCGGGAGACCCAGTACTTC. As protein: CASSVGSTGVRETQYF. The chain links TRBV9 to TRBJ2-5; 7 nucleotides align to TRBD1. Trimming cost V 2 bases and J 5 bases; bases outside gene matches: 12. Looked up from germline, CDR1 is SGDLS and CDR2 is YYNGEE. The CDR3 consists of 16 residues.

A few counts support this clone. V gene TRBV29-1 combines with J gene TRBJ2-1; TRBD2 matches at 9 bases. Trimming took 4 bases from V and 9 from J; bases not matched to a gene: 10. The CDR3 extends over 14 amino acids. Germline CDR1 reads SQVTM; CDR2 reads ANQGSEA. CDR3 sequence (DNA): TGCAGCGTTGGGAAAGGGACTAGCATTGGTGAGCAGTTCTTC. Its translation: CSVGKGTSIGEQFF.

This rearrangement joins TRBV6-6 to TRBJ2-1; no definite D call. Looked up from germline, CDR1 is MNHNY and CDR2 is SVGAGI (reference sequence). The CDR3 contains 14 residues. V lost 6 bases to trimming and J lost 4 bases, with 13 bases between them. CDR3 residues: CASSLERTYNEQFF. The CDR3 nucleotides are TGTGCCAGCAGCCTCGAGCGAACATACAATGAGCAGTTCTTC.

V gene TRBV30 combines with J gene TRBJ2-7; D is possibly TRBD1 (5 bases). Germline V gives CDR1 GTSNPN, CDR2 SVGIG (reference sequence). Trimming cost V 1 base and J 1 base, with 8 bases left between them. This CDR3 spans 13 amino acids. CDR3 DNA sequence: TGTGCCTGGAGTGGAGCAGGGTCCTACGAGCAGTACTTC. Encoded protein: CAWSGAGSYEQYF.

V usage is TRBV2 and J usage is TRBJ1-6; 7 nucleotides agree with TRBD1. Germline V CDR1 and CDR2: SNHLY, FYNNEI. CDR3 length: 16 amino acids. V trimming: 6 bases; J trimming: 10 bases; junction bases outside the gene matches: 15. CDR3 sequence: CASRAEGQVKGSPLHF. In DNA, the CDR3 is TGTGCCAGCAGGGCCGAAGGACAGGTTAAGGGATCACCCCTCCACTTT.

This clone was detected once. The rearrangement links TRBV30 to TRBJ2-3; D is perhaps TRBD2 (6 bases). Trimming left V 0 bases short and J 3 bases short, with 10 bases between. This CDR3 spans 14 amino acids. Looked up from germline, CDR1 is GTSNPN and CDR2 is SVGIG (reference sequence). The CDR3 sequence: CAWSVLGGTDTQYF. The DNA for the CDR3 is TGTGCCTGGAGTGTACTCGGGGGAACAGATACGCAGTATTTT.